The T cell receptor (beta chain) under discussion was sequenced for a study of cytomegalovirus exposure and HLA in healthy donors. Findings of the study overall: The authors enumerated over 150 TCR beta chains as linked to cytomegalovirus.

About this clone itself: Its antigen remains unknown.

Measured with immunoSEQ multiplex PCR; TCRdb has only the in-frame clones, and not every one. The sample carries about 220,000 clones, just over 90% recorded once. CDR3 length equals 15 residues. V lost 0 bases and J lost 1, with 7 bases in between. The V gene's germline CDR1 is MGHRA and CDR2 YSYEKL. This TCR was recovered from a woman under 30 in good health and CMV-seronegative. The rearrangement joins TRBV4-1 to TRBJ1-3, with D possibly TRBD1 on 5 matching bases. The sequencing sample was made of PBMCs. The CDR3 sequence: CASSQDGGSGNTIYF. The CDR3 DNA reads TGCGCCAGCAGCCAAGATGGGGGGTCTGGAAACACCATATATTTT.